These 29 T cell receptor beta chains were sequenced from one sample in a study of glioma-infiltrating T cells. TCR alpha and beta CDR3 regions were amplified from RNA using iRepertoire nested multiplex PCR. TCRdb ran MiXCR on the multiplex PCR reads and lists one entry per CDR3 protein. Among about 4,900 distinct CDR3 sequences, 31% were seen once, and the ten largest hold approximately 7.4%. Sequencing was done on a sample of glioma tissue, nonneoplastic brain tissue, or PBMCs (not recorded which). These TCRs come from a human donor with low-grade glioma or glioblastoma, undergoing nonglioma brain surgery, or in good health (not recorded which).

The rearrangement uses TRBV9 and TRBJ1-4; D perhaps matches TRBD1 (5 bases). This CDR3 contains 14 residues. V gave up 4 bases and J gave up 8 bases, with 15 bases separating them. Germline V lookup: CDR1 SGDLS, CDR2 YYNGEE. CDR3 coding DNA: TGTGCCAGCAGCCCTCGGGGGAGTTCGGAAAAACTGTTTTTT. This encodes CASSPRGSSEKLFF.

The CDR3 sequence is CASSLVGGRTDTQYF. The DNA of the CDR3 is TGTGCCAGCAGCTTAGTTGGGGGGCGCACAGATACGCAGTATTTT. V is TRBV11-2 and J is TRBJ2-3; perhaps D is TRBD1 or TRBD2 (6 bases each). CDR1 is SGHAT, CDR2 FQNNGV, per germline. The CDR3 spans 15 residues. V was shortened by 1 base and J by 1 base, with 9 bases between the two germline ends.

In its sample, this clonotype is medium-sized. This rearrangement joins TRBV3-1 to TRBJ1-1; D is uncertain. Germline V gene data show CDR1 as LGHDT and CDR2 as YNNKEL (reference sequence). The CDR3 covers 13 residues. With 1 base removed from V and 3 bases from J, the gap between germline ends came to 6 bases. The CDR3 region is CASSQGGDTEAFF. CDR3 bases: TGTGCCAGCAGCCAAGGCGGGGACACTGAAGCTTTCTTT.

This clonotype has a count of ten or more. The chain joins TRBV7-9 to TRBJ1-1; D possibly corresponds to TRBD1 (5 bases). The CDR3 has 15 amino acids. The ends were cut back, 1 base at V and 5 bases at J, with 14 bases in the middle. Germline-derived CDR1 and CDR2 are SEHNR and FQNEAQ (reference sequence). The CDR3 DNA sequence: TGTGCCAGCAGCTTAGTGGACTCCGAGGGGACTGAAGCTTTCTTT. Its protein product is CASSLVDSEGTEAFF.

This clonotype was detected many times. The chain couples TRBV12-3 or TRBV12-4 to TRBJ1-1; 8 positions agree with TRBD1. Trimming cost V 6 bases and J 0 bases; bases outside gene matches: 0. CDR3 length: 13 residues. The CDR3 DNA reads TGTGCCAGCAGGGGACAGGTGAACACTGAAGCTTTCTTT. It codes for CASRGQVNTEAFF.

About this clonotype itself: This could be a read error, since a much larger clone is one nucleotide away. The CDR3 region is CAGSVDSGLTAQYF. The CDR3 DNA reads as TGTGCCGGCAGCGTAGATTCAGGGCTGACGGCGCAGTATTTT. The V gene is TRBV9, the J gene TRBJ2-3; D might be TRBD1 (5 bases). Germline V gene data show CDR1 as SGDLS and CDR2 as YYNGEE. CDR3 size: 14 residues.

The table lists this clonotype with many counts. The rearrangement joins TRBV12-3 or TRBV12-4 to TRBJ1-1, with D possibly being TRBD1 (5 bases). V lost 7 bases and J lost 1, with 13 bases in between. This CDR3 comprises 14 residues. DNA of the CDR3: TGTGCCAGCACCCCATGGGGCAGGAACACTGAAGCTTTCTTT. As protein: CASTPWGRNTEAFF.

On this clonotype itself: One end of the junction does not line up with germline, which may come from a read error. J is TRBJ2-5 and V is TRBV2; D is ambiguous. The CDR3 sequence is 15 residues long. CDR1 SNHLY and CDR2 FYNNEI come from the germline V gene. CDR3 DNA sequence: TGTGCCAGCAGCGTGTTGATAGGAACAGAAGAGACCAAGTACTTC. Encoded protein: CASSVLIGTEETKYF.

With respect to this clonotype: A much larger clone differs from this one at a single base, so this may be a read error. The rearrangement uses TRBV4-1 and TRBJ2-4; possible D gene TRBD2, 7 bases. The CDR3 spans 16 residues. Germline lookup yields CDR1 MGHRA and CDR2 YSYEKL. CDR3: CASSALGGGTKNTQYF. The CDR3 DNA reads TGCGCCAGCTCTGCACTAGGGGGGGGAACCAAAAACACTCAGTACTTC.

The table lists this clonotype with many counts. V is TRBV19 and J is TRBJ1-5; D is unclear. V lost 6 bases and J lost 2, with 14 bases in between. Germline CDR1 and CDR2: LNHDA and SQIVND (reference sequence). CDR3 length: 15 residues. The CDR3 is CASRLDGNGNQPQHF. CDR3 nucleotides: TGTGCCAGTAGACTCGATGGGAATGGCAATCAGCCCCAGCATTTT.

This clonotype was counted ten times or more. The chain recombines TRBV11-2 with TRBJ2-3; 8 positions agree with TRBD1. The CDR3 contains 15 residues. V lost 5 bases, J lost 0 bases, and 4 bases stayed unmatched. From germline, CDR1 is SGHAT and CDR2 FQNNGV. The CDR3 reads CASSPWTGSTDTQYF. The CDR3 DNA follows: TGTGCCAGCAGCCCGTGGACAGGGAGCACAGATACGCAGTATTTT.

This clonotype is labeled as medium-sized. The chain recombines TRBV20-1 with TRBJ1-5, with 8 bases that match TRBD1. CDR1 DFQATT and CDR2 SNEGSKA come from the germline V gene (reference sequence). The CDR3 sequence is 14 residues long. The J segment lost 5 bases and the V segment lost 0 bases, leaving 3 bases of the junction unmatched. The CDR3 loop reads CSARDRTGYQPQHF. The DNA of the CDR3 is TGCAGTGCTAGAGATAGGACAGGGTATCAGCCCCAGCATTTT.

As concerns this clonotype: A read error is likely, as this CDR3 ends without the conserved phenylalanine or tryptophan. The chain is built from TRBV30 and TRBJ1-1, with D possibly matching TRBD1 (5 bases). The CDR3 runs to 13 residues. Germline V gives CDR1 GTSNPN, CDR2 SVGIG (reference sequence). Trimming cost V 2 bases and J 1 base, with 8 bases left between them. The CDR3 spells CAWSRDQNTEAFL. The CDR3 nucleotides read TGTGCCTGGAGTCGGGACCAGAACACTGAAGCTTTCCTT.

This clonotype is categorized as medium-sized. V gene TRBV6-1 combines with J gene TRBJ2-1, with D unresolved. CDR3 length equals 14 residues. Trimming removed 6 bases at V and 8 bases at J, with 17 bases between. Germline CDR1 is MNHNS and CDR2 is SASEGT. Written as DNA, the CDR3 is TGTGCCAGCAGCCACTACGCCAACCCTCATGAGCAGTTCTTC. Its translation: CASSHYANPHEQFF.

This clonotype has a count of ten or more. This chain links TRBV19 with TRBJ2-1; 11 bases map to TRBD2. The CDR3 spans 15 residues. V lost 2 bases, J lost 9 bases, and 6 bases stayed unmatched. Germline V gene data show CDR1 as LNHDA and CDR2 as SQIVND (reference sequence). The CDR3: CASSIKLAGVGEQFF. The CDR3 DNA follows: TGTGCCAGTAGTATAAAACTAGCGGGGGTTGGTGAGCAGTTCTTC.

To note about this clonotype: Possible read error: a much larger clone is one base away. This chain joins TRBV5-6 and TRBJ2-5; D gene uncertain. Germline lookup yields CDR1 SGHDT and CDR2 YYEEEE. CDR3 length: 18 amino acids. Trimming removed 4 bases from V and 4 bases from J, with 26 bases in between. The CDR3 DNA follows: TGTGCCAGCAGCGATGGGCAGATAATTGGGATAAGAGGAGAGACCCAGTACTTC. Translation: CASSDGQIIGIRGETQYF. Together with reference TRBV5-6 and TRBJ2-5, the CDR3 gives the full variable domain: DAGVTQSPTHLIKTRGQQVTLRCSPKSGHDTVSWYQQALGQGPQFIFQYYEEEERQRGNFPDRFSGHQFPNYSSELNVNALLLGDSALYLCASSDGQIIGIRGETQYFGPGTRLLVL.

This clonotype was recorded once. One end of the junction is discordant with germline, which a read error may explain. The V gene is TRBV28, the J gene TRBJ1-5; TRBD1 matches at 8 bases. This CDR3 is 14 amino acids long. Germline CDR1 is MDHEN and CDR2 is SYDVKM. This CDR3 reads CAGQGINSHPPQPF. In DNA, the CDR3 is TGTGCCGGACAGGGAATTAACAGCCATCCGCCCCAGCCTTTT.

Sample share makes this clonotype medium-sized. The CDR3 loop is CASSLSYEQYF. The CDR3 nucleotides read TGTGCCAGCAGTTTATCCTACGAGCAGTACTTC. The V and J genes are TRBV27 and TRBJ2-7; D not certain. V shed 0 bases and J shed 3 bases, with 0 bases lying between them. The germline CDR1 and CDR2 sequences are MNHEY and SMNVEV (reference sequence). The CDR3 covers 11 residues.

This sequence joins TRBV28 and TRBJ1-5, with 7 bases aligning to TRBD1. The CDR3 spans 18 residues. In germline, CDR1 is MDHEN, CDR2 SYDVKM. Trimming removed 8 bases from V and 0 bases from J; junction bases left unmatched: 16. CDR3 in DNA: TGTGCCAGCCGACCTACGGGAGAGGGGGCGCATAGCAATCAGCCCCAGCATTTT. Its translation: CASRPTGEGAHSNQPQHF.

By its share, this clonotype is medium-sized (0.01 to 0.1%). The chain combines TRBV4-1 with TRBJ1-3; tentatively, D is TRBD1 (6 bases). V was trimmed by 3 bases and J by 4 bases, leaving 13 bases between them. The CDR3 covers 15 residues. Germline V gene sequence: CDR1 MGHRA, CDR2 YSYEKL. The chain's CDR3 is CASSQEGTLGNTIYF. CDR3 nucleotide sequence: TGCGCCAGCAGCCAGGAGGGGACACTCGGAAACACCATATATTTT.

The CDR3 spells CASSERRGSQETQYF. In DNA form, the CDR3 reads TGTGCCAGCAGTGAGAGGAGGGGGAGTCAAGAGACCCAGTACTTC. V gene TRBV6-1 combines with J gene TRBJ2-5; possibly TRBD1 or TRBD2 for D (6 bases each). V lost 3 bases, J lost 2 bases, and 13 bases lay in between. In germline, CDR1 is MNHNS, CDR2 SASEGT. CDR3 length: 15 residues.

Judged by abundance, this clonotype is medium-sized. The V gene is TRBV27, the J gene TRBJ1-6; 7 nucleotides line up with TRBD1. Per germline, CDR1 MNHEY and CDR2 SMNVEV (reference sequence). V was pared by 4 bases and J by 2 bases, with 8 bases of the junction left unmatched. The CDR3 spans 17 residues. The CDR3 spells CASSSVLGTAYNSPLHF. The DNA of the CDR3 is TGTGCCAGCAGTTCGGTTCTCGGGACAGCCTATAATTCACCCCTCCACTTT.

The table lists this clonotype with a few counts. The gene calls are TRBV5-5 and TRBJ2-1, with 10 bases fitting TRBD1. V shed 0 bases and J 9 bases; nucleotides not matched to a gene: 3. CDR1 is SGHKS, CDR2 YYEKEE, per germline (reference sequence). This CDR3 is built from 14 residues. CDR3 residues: CASSLAGTGVEQFF. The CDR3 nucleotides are TGTGCCAGCAGCTTGGCCGGGACAGGGGTTGAGCAGTTCTTC.

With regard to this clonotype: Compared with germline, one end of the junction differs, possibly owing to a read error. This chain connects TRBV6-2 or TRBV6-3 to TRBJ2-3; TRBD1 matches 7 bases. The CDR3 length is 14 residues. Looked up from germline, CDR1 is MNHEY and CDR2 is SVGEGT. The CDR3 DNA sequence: TGTGCCAGTAAACAAGGGTTCGGGACAGATAGGCAGTATTTT. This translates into CASKQGFGTDRQYF.

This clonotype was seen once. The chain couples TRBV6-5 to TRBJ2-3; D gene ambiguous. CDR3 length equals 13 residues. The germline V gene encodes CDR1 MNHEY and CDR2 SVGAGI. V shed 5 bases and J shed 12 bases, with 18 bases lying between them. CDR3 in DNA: TGTGCCAGCAGTGAATATCTACCAGAGATCCAGTATTTT. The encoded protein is CASSEYLPEIQYF.

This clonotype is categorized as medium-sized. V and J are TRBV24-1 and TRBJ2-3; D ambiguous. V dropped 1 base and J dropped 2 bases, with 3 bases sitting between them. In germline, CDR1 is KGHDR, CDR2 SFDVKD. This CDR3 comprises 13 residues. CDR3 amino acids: CATSDFSTDTQYF. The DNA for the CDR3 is TGTGCCACCAGTGATTTCTCCACAGATACGCAGTATTTT.

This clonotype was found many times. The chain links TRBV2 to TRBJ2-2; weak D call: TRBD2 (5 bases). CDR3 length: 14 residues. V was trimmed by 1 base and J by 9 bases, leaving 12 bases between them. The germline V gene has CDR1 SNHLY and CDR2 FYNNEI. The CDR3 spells CASSEEGSSRELFF. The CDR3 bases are TGTGCCAGCAGTGAAGAAGGTTCTAGCAGGGAGCTGTTTTTT.

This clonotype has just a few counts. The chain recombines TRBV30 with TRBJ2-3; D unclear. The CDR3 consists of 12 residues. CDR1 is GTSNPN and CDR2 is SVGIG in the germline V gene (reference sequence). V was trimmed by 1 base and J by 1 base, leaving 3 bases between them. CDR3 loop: CAWSEGTDTQYF. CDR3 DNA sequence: TGTGCCTGGAGTGAGGGCACAGATACGCAGTATTTT.

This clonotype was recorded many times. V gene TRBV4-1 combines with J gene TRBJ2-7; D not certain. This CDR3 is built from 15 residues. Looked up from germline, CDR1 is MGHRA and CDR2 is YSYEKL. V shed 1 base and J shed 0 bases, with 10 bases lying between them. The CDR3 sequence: CASSQGHASSYEQYF. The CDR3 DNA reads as TGCGCCAGCAGCCAAGGACACGCGAGCTCCTACGAGCAGTACTTC.